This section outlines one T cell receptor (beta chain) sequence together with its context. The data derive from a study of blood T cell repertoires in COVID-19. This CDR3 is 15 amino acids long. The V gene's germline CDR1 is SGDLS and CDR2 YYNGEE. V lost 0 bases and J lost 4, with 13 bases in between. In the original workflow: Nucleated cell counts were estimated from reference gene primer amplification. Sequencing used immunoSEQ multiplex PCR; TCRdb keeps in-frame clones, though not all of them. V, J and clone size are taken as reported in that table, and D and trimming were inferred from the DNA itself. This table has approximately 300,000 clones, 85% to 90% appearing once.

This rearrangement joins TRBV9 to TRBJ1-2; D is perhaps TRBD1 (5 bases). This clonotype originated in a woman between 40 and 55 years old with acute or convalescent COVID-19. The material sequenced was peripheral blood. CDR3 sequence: CASSVGSGGAYGYTF. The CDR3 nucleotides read TGTGCCAGCAGCGTAGGGTCAGGTGGGGCCTATGGCTACACCTTC.